Listed below are T cell receptor beta chains from one sample, sequenced in a study of shared clonotypes between healthy human individuals. Sequenced by immunoSEQ multiplex PCR; TCRdb stores in-frame clones only, minus some. The sample consists of 2.3 million or so clones, approximately 95% of them appearing once. Sequencing input: naive CD4+ T cells from PBMCs. The receptor set was obtained from a young man in good health. Some clones in this sample may be carry-over from other donors' samples. CDR3s leave out the opening cysteine and the closing phenylalanine or tryptophan. Each record gives: D gene, V gene, CDR3 protein. D genes are given only for firm matches.

NA TRBV19 ASSSIVPLNTEAF
NA TRBV7-3 ASSYGVRGAGANVLT
NA TRBV6-1 ASLPVTGRIYGYT
NA TRBV6-5 ASSYWGVGSTEAF
NA TRBV30 AQGSFYGYT
TRBD1 TRBV29-1 SAGQGYNEQF
NA TRBV18 ASSPGNIRSYEQY
TRBD1 TRBV6-4 ASSDNRGSTEAF
NA TRBV28 ASSSGGSQY
TRBD1 TRBV28 ASSSGQGLGYT
TRBD2 TRBV28 ASSRLAGPAGYEQY
NA TRBV12-5 ASGLDPYEQY